This T cell receptor beta chain was captured by sequencing in a study of blood T cell repertoires in COVID-19. Study overall: Researchers got acute and convalescent COVID-19 samples from the United States, Italy and Spain. PBMCs, B-cell-depleted T cells, or T cells provided the cDNA or gDNA that made up the material.

Profiled with immunoSEQ multiplex PCR; TCRdb holds only in-frame clones, not every one. This repertoire shows 110,000 to 150,000 clones, approximately 89% found once; its top ten account for roughly 1.5%. This clone is a singleton in its sample. Trimming pared 5 bases from V and 3 bases from J, leaving 13 bases between. The V gene's germline CDR1 is SEHNR and CDR2 FQNEAQ (reference sequence). This CDR3 contains 14 residues. Material for sequencing was peripheral blood. The V gene is TRBV7-9, the J gene TRBJ1-2, with a tentative D call TRBD1 (6 bases). This sequence was found in a woman in her fifties or sixties with acute or convalescent COVID-19. The CDR3 coding sequence is TGTGCCAGCAGCCCCTGGACAGACTACTATGGCTACACCTTC. Its translation: CASSPWTDYYGYTF.